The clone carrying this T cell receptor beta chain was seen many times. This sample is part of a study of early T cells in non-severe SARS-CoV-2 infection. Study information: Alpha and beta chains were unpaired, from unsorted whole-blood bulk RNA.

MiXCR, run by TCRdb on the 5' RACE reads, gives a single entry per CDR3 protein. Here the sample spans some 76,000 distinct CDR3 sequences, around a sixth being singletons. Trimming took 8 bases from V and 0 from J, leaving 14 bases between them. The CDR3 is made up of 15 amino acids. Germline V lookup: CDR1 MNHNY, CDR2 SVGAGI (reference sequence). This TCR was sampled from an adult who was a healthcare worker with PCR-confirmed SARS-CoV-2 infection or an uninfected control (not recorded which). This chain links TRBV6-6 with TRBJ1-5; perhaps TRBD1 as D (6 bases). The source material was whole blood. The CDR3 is CASGPTGISNQPQHF. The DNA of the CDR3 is TGTGCCAGCGGACCGACAGGTATTAGCAATCAGCCCCAGCATTTT.